Described below is a single TCR beta chain sequence and its context. As processed by the authors: Amplifying reference gene primers gave estimates of nucleated cell counts. Clones were read by immunoSEQ multiplex PCR, and TCRdb kept only the in-frame ones, dropping some. D and trimming were read from the DNA, whereas the V and J calls and clone size are those reported in that table. The repertoire consists of under 350,000 clones, with about 86% occurring once and the leading ten covering roughly 4%. These data belong to a study of blood T cell repertoires in COVID-19. Study background: COVID-19 samples collected from the United States, Italy and Spain covered acute and convalescent phases. PBMCs, B-cell-depleted T cells, or T cells provided the cDNA or gDNA that made up the material.

The CDR3 is 15 amino acids. Germline assignment: CDR1 LNHDA and CDR2 SQIVND (reference sequence). The V gene end was trimmed by 0 bases and the J gene end by 6 bases; junction bases not matched to a gene: 4. The material sequenced was peripheral blood. This rearrangement joins TRBV19 to TRBJ1-5; 8 nucleotides line up with TRBD1. The sequence came from a man younger than 35 with active or convalescent COVID-19. The CDR3: CASSIDPRGPQPQHF. For the CDR3, the DNA is TGTGCCAGTAGTATAGATCCCAGGGGGCCTCAGCCCCAGCATTTT.